The rows below give T cell receptor beta chains drawn from one sample of a study of T cell changes during pregnancy in multiple sclerosis. The repertoire was sequenced with immunoSEQ multiplex PCR; TCRdb's copy has only in-frame clones and lacks some. In the table there are around 130,000 clones, approximately 93% of which are singletons. The sequencing here drew on peripheral blood, taken before pregnancy. Receptors were obtained from a female donor with multiple sclerosis, enrolled in a pregnancy study. CDR3s include the opening cysteine and the closing phenylalanine or tryptophan. A D gene is named only where the DNA matches it firmly. Clone size, where shown, is once, few, many, or a class for clones that have expanded.

D gene: TRBD1
CDR3 length: 15
V gene: TRBV6-5
clone size: -
J gene: TRBJ2-7
CDR3 protein: CASTNSGQGLHEQYF
CDR3 DNA: TGTGCCAGCACCAACTCCGGACAGGGACTCCACGAGCAGTACTTC

D gene: -
CDR3 length: 15
V gene: TRBV10-3
clone size: -
J gene: TRBJ2-7
CDR3 protein: CAITSSKASESEQYF
CDR3 DNA: TGTGCCATCACCAGCTCGAAGGCTAGCGAAAGCGAGCAGTACTTC

D gene: TRBD1
CDR3 length: 18
V gene: TRBV6-4
clone size: -
J gene: TRBJ2-2
CDR3 protein: CASSRTGGGFSTTGELFF
CDR3 DNA: TGTGCCAGCAGCCGAACAGGGGGCGGTTTTTCTACCACCGGGGAGCTGTTTTTT

D gene: TRBD2
CDR3 length: 15
V gene: TRBV6-1
clone size: -
J gene: TRBJ2-1
CDR3 protein: CASSLAGGGNNEQFF
CDR3 DNA: TGTGCCAGCAGTTTAGCGGGGGGCGGGAACAATGAGCAGTTCTTC

D gene: TRBD2
CDR3 length: 14
V gene: TRBV29-1
clone size: -
J gene: TRBJ2-3
CDR3 protein: CSGILAPLTDTQYF
CDR3 DNA: TGCAGCGGTATACTAGCGCCTCTCACAGATACGCAGTATTTT

D gene: -
CDR3 length: 21
V gene: TRBV7-8
clone size: once
J gene: TRBJ1-4
CDR3 protein: CASSSRAAPQGPVIPNEKLFF
CDR3 DNA: TGTGCCAGCAGCTCTCGGGCAGCTCCTCAGGGTCCTGTCATACCCAATGAAAAACTGTTTTTT

D gene: -
CDR3 length: 13
V gene: TRBV6-6
clone size: -
J gene: TRBJ1-5
CDR3 protein: CATGQWTDGPQHF
CDR3 DNA: TGTGCCACAGGACAGTGGACGGATGGGCCCCAGCATTTT

D gene: -
CDR3 length: 14
V gene: TRBV11-2
clone size: -
J gene: TRBJ1-4
CDR3 protein: CASSLGAINEKLFF
CDR3 DNA: TGTGCCAGCAGCTTAGGAGCTATTAATGAAAAACTGTTTTTT

D gene: -
CDR3 length: 17
V gene: TRBV2
clone size: -
J gene: TRBJ1-3
CDR3 protein: CASSETAGRGSGNTIYF
CDR3 DNA: TGTGCCAGCAGTGAAACGGCAGGTCGGGGCTCTGGAAACACCATATATTTT

D gene: TRBD2
CDR3 length: 15
V gene: TRBV14
clone size: -
J gene: TRBJ2-3
CDR3 protein: CASSHGLAITDTQYF
CDR3 DNA: TGTGCCAGCAGCCATGGACTAGCGATCACAGATACGCAGTATTTT

D gene: -
CDR3 length: 13
V gene: TRBV11-2
clone size: -
J gene: TRBJ2-2
CDR3 protein: CASSPRTAGELFF
CDR3 DNA: TGTGCCAGCAGCCCCCGGACAGCCGGGGAGCTGTTTTTT

D gene: TRBD1
CDR3 length: 16
V gene: TRBV7-8
clone size: -
J gene: TRBJ1-6
CDR3 protein: CASSLLRGPSNSPLHF
CDR3 DNA: TGTGCCAGCAGCCTACTAAGGGGGCCTTCTAATTCACCCCTCCACTTT

D gene: -
CDR3 length: 13
V gene: TRBV7-2
clone size: -
J gene: TRBJ1-5
CDR3 protein: CASSLISAQPQHF
CDR3 DNA: TGTGCCAGCAGCTTAATCAGTGCCCAGCCCCAGCATTTT

D gene: TRBD2
CDR3 length: 20
V gene: TRBV19
clone size: once
J gene: TRBJ2-3
CDR3 protein: CASSSGNRGSGRSHRDTQYF
CDR3 DNA: TGTGCCAGTAGTTCCGGGAACAGGGGTAGCGGGAGGTCCCATCGAGATACGCAGTATTTT

D gene: -
CDR3 length: 16
V gene: TRBV6-5
clone size: -
J gene: TRBJ1-1
CDR3 protein: CASSYYTGPGGTEAFF
CDR3 DNA: TGTGCCAGCAGTTACTATACAGGGCCGGGGGGCACTGAAGCTTTCTTT

D gene: -
CDR3 length: 15
V gene: TRBV7-7
clone size: -
J gene: TRBJ2-5
CDR3 protein: CASSRDIGQGETQYF
CDR3 DNA: TGTGCCAGCAGCCGGGACATTGGTCAAGGGGAGACCCAGTACTTC

D gene: -
CDR3 length: 14
V gene: TRBV6-5
clone size: -
J gene: TRBJ1-5
CDR3 protein: CASNPRGGLQPQHF
CDR3 DNA: TGTGCCAGCAATCCTCGGGGAGGGCTTCAGCCCCAGCATTTT

D gene: -
CDR3 length: 14
V gene: TRBV27
clone size: -
J gene: TRBJ1-5
CDR3 protein: CASSEVGRGQPQHF
CDR3 DNA: TGTGCCAGCAGCGAGGTCGGGAGAGGGCAGCCCCAGCATTTT

D gene: -
CDR3 length: 12
V gene: TRBV6-6
clone size: -
J gene: TRBJ2-3
CDR3 protein: CASSLENDTQYF
CDR3 DNA: TGTGCCAGCAGTTTGGAGAACGATACGCAGTATTTT

D gene: -
CDR3 length: 17
V gene: TRBV5-1
clone size: many
J gene: TRBJ1-2
CDR3 protein: CASSRSSTGHPAGGYTF
CDR3 DNA: TGCGCCAGCAGCAGGTCCAGTACCGGACATCCTGCGGGGGGCTACACCTTC

D gene: -
CDR3 length: 16
V gene: TRBV6-1
clone size: -
J gene: TRBJ2-1
CDR3 protein: CASSDGLGGPYNEQFF
CDR3 DNA: TGTGCCAGCAGTGATGGGTTAGGCGGGCCCTACAATGAGCAGTTCTTC

D gene: -
CDR3 length: 14
V gene: TRBV5-4
clone size: -
J gene: TRBJ1-1
CDR3 protein: CASSLAGWDTEAFF
CDR3 DNA: TGTGCCAGCAGCTTAGCGGGATGGGACACTGAAGCTTTCTTT

D gene: -
CDR3 length: 13
V gene: TRBV5-1
clone size: -
J gene: TRBJ1-1
CDR3 protein: CASSLAADTEAFF
CDR3 DNA: TGCGCCAGCAGCTTGGCCGCGGACACTGAAGCTTTCTTT

D gene: -
CDR3 length: 14
V gene: TRBV30
clone size: -
J gene: TRBJ1-1
CDR3 protein: CAWSVVRGNTEAFF
CDR3 DNA: TGTGCCTGGAGTGTCGTCCGGGGAAACACTGAAGCTTTCTTT

D gene: TRBD1
CDR3 length: 16
V gene: TRBV7-9
clone size: -
J gene: TRBJ2-7
CDR3 protein: CASSSQSGQFAYEQYF
CDR3 DNA: TGTGCCAGCAGCTCTCAATCGGGACAGTTTGCCTACGAGCAGTACTTC

D gene: -
CDR3 length: 13
V gene: TRBV30
clone size: -
J gene: TRBJ1-1
CDR3 protein: CAWSAPGGAEAFF
CDR3 DNA: TGTGCCTGGAGTGCTCCCGGAGGCGCTGAAGCTTTCTTT

D gene: -
CDR3 length: 17
V gene: TRBV28
clone size: -
J gene: TRBJ1-4
CDR3 protein: CASSPHGGLSTNEKLFF
CDR3 DNA: TGTGCCAGCAGTCCCCACGGAGGTCTCTCGACTAATGAAAAACTGTTTTTT

D gene: TRBD1
CDR3 length: 16
V gene: TRBV5-5
clone size: -
J gene: TRBJ2-7
CDR3 protein: CASSLGTGDTSYEQYF
CDR3 DNA: TGTGCCAGCAGCCTCGGGACAGGGGATACCTCCTACGAGCAGTACTTC

D gene: -
CDR3 length: 14
V gene: TRBV2
clone size: few
J gene: TRBJ1-6
CDR3 protein: CASRGGPESSPLHF
CDR3 DNA: TGTGCCAGCCGGGGGGGCCCAGAGAGTTCACCCCTCCACTTT